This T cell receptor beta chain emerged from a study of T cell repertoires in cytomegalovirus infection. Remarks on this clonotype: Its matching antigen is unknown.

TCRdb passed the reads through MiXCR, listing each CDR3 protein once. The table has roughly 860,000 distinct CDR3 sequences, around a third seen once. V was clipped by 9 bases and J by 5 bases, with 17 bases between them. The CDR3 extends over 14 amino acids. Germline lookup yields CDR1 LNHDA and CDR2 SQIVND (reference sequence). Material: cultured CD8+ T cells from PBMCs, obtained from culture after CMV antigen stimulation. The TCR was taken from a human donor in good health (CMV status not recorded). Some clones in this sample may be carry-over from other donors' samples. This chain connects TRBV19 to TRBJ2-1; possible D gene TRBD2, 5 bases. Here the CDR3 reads CASSTLLENNEQFF. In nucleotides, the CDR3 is TGTGCCAGCTCGACCCTACTAGAGAACAATGAGCAGTTCTTC.